A single T cell receptor (beta chain) is shown here with its context. This record belongs to a study of blood T cell repertoires in COVID-19. Overall study context: There were acute and convalescent COVID-19 samples, and they came from the United States, Italy and Spain.

Sequencing used immunoSEQ multiplex PCR; TCRdb keeps in-frame clones, though not all of them. The sample includes tens of thousands of clones, roughly four fifths of them seen just once. The CDR3 is 14 amino acids. Germline V gives CDR1 DFQATT, CDR2 SNEGSKA (reference sequence). V gave up 3 bases and J gave up 4 bases, with 13 bases separating them. Sequencing was done on a sample of peripheral blood. The sequence was collected from a man in his sixties with acute or convalescent COVID-19. The chain recombines TRBV20-1 with TRBJ1-5, with D uncertain. The CDR3 coding sequence is TGCAGTGCTAGTCGGGGAATCGGGAATCAGCCCCAGCATTTT. Translated, it gives CSASRGIGNQPQHF.